In this sample, the clone carrying this T cell receptor (beta chain) turned up many times. The target antigen is unknown. The data were taken from a study of T cell repertoires in cytomegalovirus infection. Broader study findings: Dominating the ex vivo response were TCR beta clonotypes that were CMV-specific and HLA-C-restricted.

TCRdb reprocessed the reads with MiXCR, giving one entry per CDR3 protein. This table holds 450,000 to 600,000 distinct CDR3 sequences, 10% to 12% found once. Germline CDR1 is ENHRY and CDR2 is SYGVKD. V shed 1 base and J shed 3 bases, with 9 bases lying between them. This CDR3 contains 14 residues. The chain recombines TRBV10-3 with TRBJ2-5; D remains ambiguous. The TCR comes from a human donor in good health (CMV status not recorded). Some clones in this sample may be carry-over from other donors' samples. The sample comprised PBMCs. The DNA for the CDR3 is TGTGCCATCAGTGAGTTCGGCAGTGAAGAGACCCAGTACTTC. Amino acid sequence: CAISEFGSEETQYF.